Listed here is a single TCR beta chain. Its antigen is currently unknown. This entry belongs to a study of cytomegalovirus exposure and HLA in healthy donors. Study-wide findings and caveats: Some TCR beta chains (164 of them) were listed as cytomegalovirus-associated. Confirmation in vitro established that a few CMV-associated chains were specific for CMV antigens.

Only in-frame clones appear in the TCRdb table, and some are missing; sequencing was by immunoSEQ multiplex PCR. The data hold about 360,000 clones, with roughly 85% observed a single time. This sequence was found in a woman under 30 in good health and CMV-seronegative. The sample was PBMCs.

The chain's CDR3 is CASSINPIRDRLRRFGYTF. The CDR3, as DNA: TGTGCCAGCAGTATAAACCCCATCCGGGACAGGCTACGACGATTTGGCTACACCTTC. This sequence joins TRBV28 and TRBJ1-2; TRBD1 agrees at 8 bases. The CDR3 consists of 19 residues. Per the germline V gene, CDR1 is MDHEN and CDR2 is SYDVKM. V was pared by 5 bases and J by 7 bases, with 24 bases of the junction left unmatched.